This TCR beta chain derives from a study of blood T cell repertoires in COVID-19 (dated by TCRdb to about 2020). Regarding the study in general: The collaborator samples originated in the United States, Italy and Spain and spanned the acute and convalescent phases of COVID-19. The material from the prospective study consisted of cDNA or gDNA derived from T cells, B-cell-depleted T cells, or PBMCs. Subjects who had been exposed to COVID-19, were actively infected with it, or had recovered from it provided the deeply sampled blood TCRbeta repertoires that made up the dataset. The repertoires were released in a freely available public database intended as a resource for research on the immune response to SARS-CoV-2. Samples came from the ongoing ImmuneRACE study (first 160 participants) plus 1,254 subjects from 6 global collaborators. A de-identified subject ID, COVID-19 status, age in years and sex were almost always included in the sample metadata. HLA class I and class II types, where available, came from metadata supplied by the sample provider rather than from assay-based typing.

Results the study describes overall, beyond this receptor: How much clinical and demographic metadata was included differed by source and by participant, and the metadata was provided uncurated.

Collaborating institutions collected whole blood in K2EDTA tubes following their own protocols. Collaborator samples were shipped for TCRbeta analysis as frozen whole blood, isolated PBMCs, or DNA extracted from either sample type. Turning to this clone: Its antigen is not yet known. Within one base of it there is no much larger clone, and no base qualities were kept.

TCRbeta CDR3 regions were amplified from genomic DNA using the immunoSEQ Assay, a bias-controlled multiplex PCR. On the authors' methods: The number of nucleated cells in each sample was estimated by amplification of reference gene primers within the assay. To quantify the absolute abundance of each unique TCRbeta CDR3 rearrangement, sequence reads were collapsed and filtered. For each sample, productive Simpson clonality was calculated as the square root of Simpson's diversity index over productive rearrangements. Here the immuneACCESS table is served through TCRdb, limited to in-frame sequences with V and J called. Missing clones are a known gap in these copies; in checked studies unresolved V genes cover under half, and the rest lacks a known reason. V, J and clone size derive from that table, while D and trimming were established from the DNA sequence. In all, the sample holds 200,000 to 300,000 clones, and approximately 80% of those were seen once. Of the sample, approximately 9.6% is held by the ten largest clones.

The CDR3 sequence holds 15 residues, the cysteine and phenylalanine included. Only the CDR3 part of the read is kept: 45 bases, read in frame from the first base. In the germline V gene, CDR1 corresponds to SGHAT and CDR2 to FQNNGV. At the junction V is shortened by 1 base and J by 0 bases, with 6 bases in between. Sequencing was carried out using peripheral blood. Rearrangement joined TRBV11-2 to TRBJ1-4; no D gene call is confident. This clonotype was obtained from a woman older than 75 with acute or convalescent COVID-19. The sequenced DNA is TGTGCCAGCAGCTTAGTCCTTGCAACTAATGAAAAACTGTTTTTT. Translation gives CASSLVLATNEKLFF.